Listed here are 29 T cell receptor beta chains from one sample, sequenced in a study of cytomegalovirus exposure and HLA in healthy donors. Amplification used 60 Vbeta primers and 13 Jbeta primers. Repertoires were generated with immunoSEQ multiplex PCR, while TCRdb's copy carries only in-frame clones and drops some. This sample lists approximately 79,000 clones; its ten largest clones have approximately 5.4%. The sequenced sample consisted of PBMCs. These receptors were collected from a man aged 35-49 years in good health and CMV-seronegative.

The rearrangement links TRBV9 to TRBJ2-1; TRBD1 is a possible D gene (5 bases). The CDR3 runs 15 residues. Germline CDR1 and CDR2: SGDLS and YYNGEE. Trimming took off 4 bases at V and 9 bases at J, with 20 bases between the two ends. CDR3 sequence: CASSSHSLEGVEQFF. For the CDR3, the DNA is TGTGCCAGCAGCTCACATTCTTTAGAAGGGGTTGAGCAGTTCTTC.

The chain has TRBV29-1 and TRBJ2-5; perhaps TRBD1 as D (6 bases). The germline V gene has CDR1 SQVTM and CDR2 ANQGSEA. V shed 3 bases and J shed 7 bases, with 21 bases lying between them. This CDR3 has 15 residues. The CDR3 reads CSVDGSGQPLGTQYF. The CDR3 DNA reads as TGCAGCGTTGATGGGTCAGGACAGCCGTTAGGGACCCAGTACTTC.

V usage is TRBV7-6 and J usage is TRBJ2-2; tentatively, D is TRBD2 (7 bases). V shed 3 bases and J shed 5 bases, with 13 bases lying between them. CDR1 and CDR2 (germline): SGHVS, FNYEAQ. This CDR3 is built from 15 residues. The CDR3, as DNA: TGTGCCAGCAGCTTCGGCAGGGGAGGGACCGGGGAGCTGTTTTTT. Translating it yields CASSFGRGGTGELFF. Combining the CDR3 with reference TRBV7-6 and TRBJ2-2 gives the whole variable domain GAGVSQSPRYKVTKRGQDVALRCDPISGHVSLYWYRQALGQGPEFLTYFNYEAQQDKSGLPNDRFSAERPEGSISTLTIQRTEQRDSAMYRCASSFGRGGTGELFFGEGSRLTVL.

The J gene is TRBJ1-2, the V gene TRBV6-5; D not resolved. The CDR3 runs to 15 residues. Trimming took 4 bases from V and 4 from J, leaving 16 bases between them. Germline V gene sequence: CDR1 MNHEY, CDR2 SVGAGI. CDR3 residues: CASSLDSATPYGYTF. CDR3 coding DNA: TGTGCCAGCAGTTTAGACTCCGCCACCCCCTATGGCTACACCTTC.

The CDR3 loop reads CASSFGTEPYEQYF. As DNA, the CDR3 is TGTGCCAGCAGCTTTGGGACAGAGCCATACGAGCAGTACTTC. The gene calls are TRBV7-2 and TRBJ2-7, with TRBD1 matching over 7 bases. The CDR3 runs to 14 residues. The germline V gene encodes CDR1 SGHTA and CDR2 FQGNSA. The trim removed 3 bases at V and 4 bases at J, leaving 6 bases unmatched.

The chain links TRBV14 to TRBJ1-6, with 8 bases fitting TRBD1. The CDR3 spans 17 residues. With 3 bases clipped from V and 9 bases from J, the junction kept 13 bases outside the gene matches. Germline V gives CDR1 SGHDN, CDR2 FVKESK. The CDR3 nucleotides are TGTGCCAGCAGCCAGGTGGGGACAGGCTTAACAAGTTCACCCCTCCACTTT. Residues: CASSQVGTGLTSSPLHF.

The chain has TRBV5-1 and TRBJ2-5; D gene unclear. Germline CDR1 is SGHRS and CDR2 is YFSETQ. The ends were cut back, 0 bases at V and 1 base at J, with 7 bases in the middle. This CDR3 has 14 residues. DNA of the CDR3: TGCGCCAGCAGCTTGGGCAGTACCCAAGAGACCCAGTACTTC. It is translated as CASSLGSTQETQYF. The variable domain in full, with the rest retrieved from reference TRBV5-1 and TRBJ2-5, is KAGVTQTPRYLIKTRGQQVTLSCSPISGHRSVSWYQQTPGQGLQFLFEYFSETQRNKGNFPGRFSGRQFSNSRSEMNVSTLELGDSALYLCASSLGSTQETQYFGPGTRLLVL.

This sequence joins TRBV9 and TRBJ2-5; 15 bases match TRBD2. This CDR3 has 17 residues. Germline V gene data show CDR1 as SGDLS and CDR2 as YYNGEE. The junction had 6 bases not matched to a gene; V was cut back by 4 bases and J by 2 bases. The CDR3 bases are TGTGCCAGCAGCTCCGGGACTAGCGGGAGGAAGCAAGAGACCCAGTACTTC. It encodes CASSSGTSGRKQETQYF. The complete variable domain, with remaining parts taken from reference TRBV9 and TRBJ2-5, reads DSGVTQTPKHLITATGQRVTLRCSPRSGDLSVYWYQQSLDQGLQFLIQYYNGEERAKGNILERFSAQQFPDLHSELNLSSLELGDSALYFCASSSGTSGRKQETQYFGPGTRLLVL.

V is TRBV6-1 and J is TRBJ2-5; D might be TRBD2 (6 bases). CDR1 and CDR2 from the germline V gene are MNHNS and SASEGT. V was shortened by 6 bases and J by 5 bases, with 16 bases between the two germline ends. The CDR3 covers 14 residues. Here the CDR3 DNA reads TGTGCCAGCAGACCCGGGACTTTCAGTGAGACCCAGTACTTC. Amino acids: CASRPGTFSETQYF.

The V call is TRBV4-1, the J call TRBJ2-3; 8 bases line up with TRBD2. V shed 0 bases, J shed 1 base, and the junction held 12 bases outside the gene matches. The CDR3 is 19 amino acids. CDR1 and CDR2 from the germline V gene are MGHRA and YSYEKL. For the CDR3, the DNA is TGCGCCAGCAGCCAAGAGATGAGGCGGGGGGTCTCCCGCACAGATACGCAGTATTTT. Protein: CASSQEMRRGVSRTDTQYF.

The chain joins TRBV10-2 to TRBJ2-5, with D possibly matching TRBD1 (6 bases). The germline V gene has CDR1 WSHSY and CDR2 SAAADI. This CDR3 contains 11 residues. Trimming cost V 3 bases and J 11 bases, with 10 bases left between them. Here the CDR3 reads CASSEGQKQYF. For the CDR3, the DNA is TGCGCCAGCAGTGAAGGACAGAAGCAGTACTTC.

The V call is TRBV6-4, the J call TRBJ1-1; D unresolved. The V gene's germline CDR1 is MRHNA and CDR2 SNTAGT. The germline V and J ends were trimmed by 4 bases and 1 base, with 7 bases remaining between them. The CDR3 totals 13 residues. DNA for the CDR3: TGTGCCAGCAGTGTAACCGGGAACACTGAAGCTTTCTTT. As protein: CASSVTGNTEAFF.

The chain uses TRBV9 and TRBJ2-7; 7 bases fit TRBD1. Germline values: CDR1 SGDLS, CDR2 YYNGEE. The CDR3 spans 14 residues. The J segment lost 5 bases and the V segment lost 8 bases, leaving 13 bases of the junction unmatched. CDR3 protein: CASQSGTAVDEQYF. In DNA form, the CDR3 reads TGTGCCAGTCAGTCGGGGACAGCCGTCGACGAGCAGTACTTC.

The rearrangement links TRBV27 to TRBJ1-2, with TRBD1 matching over 7 bases. The germline gives CDR1 MNHEY, CDR2 SMNVEV (reference sequence). The CDR3 runs to 14 residues. J gave up 3 bases and V 8 bases, and 9 bases lay outside the gene matches. The CDR3 is CASGIPGGYYGYTF. CDR3 bases: TGTGCCAGCGGGATTCCAGGGGGATACTATGGCTACACCTTC.

This sequence joins TRBV11-2 and TRBJ2-7; 8 bases agree with TRBD1. The CDR3 length is 15 residues. Germline V gene sequence: CDR1 SGHAT, CDR2 FQNNGV. With 0 bases clipped from V and 2 bases from J, the junction kept 3 bases outside the gene matches. The CDR3 DNA reads as TGTGCCAGCAGCTTAGAGCCAGGGGGCCCCTACGAGCAGTACTTC. Its protein is CASSLEPGGPYEQYF.

The V and J genes are TRBV6-5 and TRBJ1-3; no reliable D call. The CDR3 sequence is 15 residues long. CDR1 is MNHEY and CDR2 is SVGAGI in the germline V gene. The germline V and J ends were trimmed by 7 bases and 0 bases, with 13 bases remaining between them. The CDR3 DNA reads TGTGCCAGCAAGTTAGGAGCAGTCTCTGGAAACACCATATATTTT. Encoded protein: CASKLGAVSGNTIYF.

The chain has TRBV5-1 and TRBJ2-7, with TRBD1 identical over 7 bases. The CDR3 extends over 16 amino acids. The J segment lost 4 bases and the V segment lost 0 bases, leaving 10 bases of the junction unmatched. The germline V gene has CDR1 SGHRS and CDR2 YFSETQ. The CDR3 DNA sequence: TGCGCCAGCAGCTTGGCCCGACAGGGAGTCCCATACGAGCAGTACTTC. Amino acid sequence: CASSLARQGVPYEQYF.

The chain combines TRBV4-1 with TRBJ1-2; TRBD1 aligns across 12 bases. CDR1 MGHRA and CDR2 YSYEKL come from the germline V gene. V gave up 3 bases and J gave up 5 bases; unmatched junction bases: 16. This CDR3 has 19 amino acids. CDR3 sequence: CASSQPSGDRGLSLYGYTF. The CDR3 coding sequence is TGCGCCAGCAGCCAGCCCTCGGGGGACAGGGGGCTTTCCCTATATGGCTACACCTTC.

CDR3 DNA: TGTGCCAGCAGCGGGGTCCTCTCAAGTAATGAAAAACTGTTTTTT. This codes for CASSGVLSSNEKLFF. The genes are TRBV2 and TRBJ1-4; no reliable D call. There are 15 residues in the CDR3. Between the trimmed V and J ends, which lost 6 bases and 4 bases, there was a span of 15 bases. Germline CDR1 SNHLY, CDR2 FYNNEI.

This chain connects TRBV2 to TRBJ2-7; D possibly corresponds to TRBD1 (6 bases). CDR1 and CDR2 (germline): SNHLY, FYNNEI. V was clipped by 10 bases and J by 3 bases, with 19 bases between them. The CDR3 totals 14 residues. CDR3: CATQRPGQVYEQYF. DNA for the CDR3: TGTGCCACCCAGCGCCCGGGACAAGTCTACGAGCAGTACTTC.

The chain is built from TRBV5-1 and TRBJ1-1; 7 nucleotides agree with TRBD1. The trim removed 0 bases at V and 3 bases at J, leaving 5 bases unmatched. There are 15 residues in the CDR3. Germline CDR1 SGHRS, CDR2 YFSETQ. The CDR3 bases are TGCGCCAGCAGCTTGGCCCAGGGGGTAGACACTGAAGCTTTCTTT. Residues: CASSLAQGVDTEAFF.

V usage is TRBV7-2 and J usage is TRBJ1-1; 9 bases fit TRBD1. The CDR3 extends over 12 amino acids. Germline loops: CDR1 SGHTA, CDR2 FQGNSA. V dropped 5 bases and J dropped 12; count of bases not matched to a gene: 7. In DNA form, the CDR3 reads TGTGCCAGCAGCACAGGGGGCGCGGATTCTTTCTTT. Amino acids: CASSTGGADSFF.

This chain's CDR3 is CASSARQGETQYF. The CDR3 DNA reads TGTGCCAGCAGTGCCCGACAGGGAGAGACCCAGTACTTC. V and J are TRBV2 and TRBJ2-5; TRBD1 aligns across 7 bases. The CDR3 is 13 residues long. Germline CDR1 is SNHLY and CDR2 is FYNNEI. V trimming: 4 bases; J trimming: 4 bases; junction bases outside the gene matches: 3. The whole variable domain, filled in from reference TRBV2 and TRBJ2-5, reads EPEVTQTPSHQVTQMGQEVILRCVPISNHLYFYWYRQILGQKVEFLVSFYNNEISEKSEIFDDQFSVERPDGSNFTLKIRSTKLEDSAMYFCASSARQGETQYFGPGTRLLVL.

CDR3 protein: CASSLWGDSSTNEKLFF. The CDR3 DNA is TGTGCCAGCAGCCTCTGGGGGGACAGCTCAACTAATGAAAAACTGTTTTTT. V and J are TRBV7-2 and TRBJ1-4; 7 bases agree with TRBD1. This CDR3 comprises 17 residues. Germline lookup yields CDR1 SGHTA and CDR2 FQGNSA. V trimming: 5 bases; J trimming: 0 bases; junction bases outside the gene matches: 9.

The rearrangement joins TRBV2 to TRBJ2-3; 10 nucleotides agree with TRBD2. Trimming cost V 4 bases and J 4 bases; bases outside gene matches: 8. CDR1 SNHLY and CDR2 FYNNEI come from the germline V gene. The CDR3 runs 16 residues. CDR3 residues: CASSVTSGIGSDTQYF. In nucleotides, the CDR3 is TGTGCCAGCAGTGTCACTAGCGGGATAGGCTCAGATACGCAGTATTTT.

V and J are TRBV12-5 and TRBJ1-2; no clear D gene. The V gene's germline CDR1 is LGHNT and CDR2 FRNRAP. This CDR3 has 12 amino acids. V lost 1 base, J lost 8 bases, and 8 bases lay in between. CDR3 sequence reads: CASGLAPGGYTF. The CDR3 DNA reads as TGTGCTAGTGGTTTGGCCCCGGGGGGCTACACCTTC.

The chain has TRBV4-3 and TRBJ2-7; 11 bases map to TRBD1. Trimming at V came to 0 bases and at J to 3 bases, leaving 7 bases not matched to a gene. The CDR3 consists of 17 residues. Germline assignment: CDR1 LGHNA and CDR2 YSLEER. The CDR3 coding sequence is TGCGCCAGCAGCCAAGAAGGCCCCGGGACAGGGGGCTACGAGCAGTACTTC. Its translation is CASSQEGPGTGGYEQYF.

The chain links TRBV29-1 to TRBJ2-3, with D unclear. The CDR3 is made up of 11 amino acids. Germline loops: CDR1 SQVTM, CDR2 ANQGSEA. Trimming stripped 6 bases from V and 5 bases from J, with 9 bases between. CDR3 sequence: CSVQKIDTQYF. In nucleotides, the CDR3 is TGCAGCGTACAAAAAATAGATACGCAGTATTTT.

This chain joins TRBV6-4 and TRBJ2-1; 11 bases match TRBD2. The CDR3 covers 13 residues. Looked up from germline, CDR1 is MRHNA and CDR2 is SNTAGT. The J segment lost 9 bases and the V segment lost 6 bases, leaving 4 bases of the junction unmatched. In DNA form, the CDR3 reads TGTGCCAGCAGCCTTCTAGCGGGAGGTGAGCAGTTCTTC. Translated: CASSLLAGGEQFF.